Listed below are T cell receptor beta chains from one sample, sequenced in a study of regulatory T cells in long-lasting Graves disease. From the multiplex PCR reads, TCRdb called clonotypes with MiXCR, one entry per CDR3 protein. This sample has about 220,000 distinct CDR3 sequences, with 15% to 20% found just once. These data are also associated with another study on T cells in Graves' hyperthyroidism and ophthalmopathy.

This sample comprised peripheral blood mononuclear cells (PBMCs), obtained at new diagnosis, from a patient treated with antithyroid drugs. The receptor set was obtained from a woman aged 30 to 39 with Graves disease. Both conserved end residues are part of each CDR3. The D gene is left open where the match is weak. The size field is filled for only some rows; it gives once, few, many or a size class.

v_call	d_call	clone_size	j_call	cdr3_aa	cdr3_nt
TRBV6-1	TRBD1	many	TRBJ1-2	CASSRDRVGGYTF	TGTGCCAGCAGCCGAGACAGGGTCGGTGGCTACACCTTC
TRBV5-1	-	-	TRBJ2-5	CASSLDRRGETQYF	TGCGCCAGCAGCTTGGACCGGAGGGGGGAGACCCAGTACTTC
TRBV12-3/TRBV12-4	-	-	TRBJ2-7	CASSFQDEQYF	TGTGCCAGCAGTTTCCAGGACGAGCAGTACTTC
TRBV20-1	TRBD2	many	TRBJ2-1	CNARSPAGGHNEQFF	TGCAATGCTAGATCCCCAGCGGGGGGGCATAATGAGCAGTTCTTC
TRBV19	-	few	TRBJ2-3	CASSIADGRTDTQYF	TGTGCCAGTAGTATAGCCGACGGGAGAACAGATACGCAGTATTTT
TRBV6-2/TRBV6-3	TRBD2	many	TRBJ2-1	CASSYPERGGYNEQFF	TGTGCCAGCAGTTACCCGGAGCGGGGGGGATACAATGAGCAGTTCTTC
TRBV5-5	-	many	TRBJ2-7	CASSLGLGAYEQYF	TGTGCCAGCAGCTTGGGACTAGGAGCCTACGAGCAGTACTTC
TRBV20-1	-	few	TRBJ1-2	CSARKAELWNGYTF	TGCAGTGCTAGAAAGGCGGAACTTTGGAATGGCTACACCTTC
TRBV3-1	-	many	TRBJ2-1	CASSQDRVRHEQFF	TGTGCCAGCAGCCAAGATCGCGTTAGGCATGAGCAGTTCTTC
TRBV29-1	TRBD2	many	TRBJ2-5	CSVGTSGGKTQYF	TGCAGCGTCGGGACTAGCGGGGGGAAGACCCAGTACTTC
TRBV28	-	many	TRBJ1-2	CASSIWAGRGYGYTF	TGTGCCAGCAGTATATGGGCAGGGCGCGGCTATGGCTACACCTTC
TRBV20-1	-	-	TRBJ1-1	CSAHIGAMNTEAFF	TGCAGTGCCCACATTGGGGCCATGAACACTGAAGCTTTCTTT
TRBV3-1	-	-	TRBJ2-1	CASSPARDFGGNEQFF	TGTGCCAGCAGCCCTGCCCGGGACTTCGGGGGAAATGAGCAGTTCTTC
TRBV6-1	-	many	TRBJ1-2	CASSGPGANYGYTF	TGTGCCAGCAGTGGCCCCGGGGCCAACTATGGCTACACCTTC
TRBV28	-	many	TRBJ1-1	CASTLQGLGTEAFF	TGTGCCAGCACCCTACAGGGTTTGGGCACTGAAGCTTTCTTT
TRBV18	-	many	TRBJ1-4	CASSRGGKANEKLFF	TGTGCCAGCTCACGAGGGGGGAAGGCCAATGAAAAACTGTTTTTT
TRBV12-3/TRBV12-4	-	many	TRBJ2-6	CASRRATGRSGANVLTF	TGTGCCAGCCGACGGGCCACCGGACGGTCTGGGGCCAACGTCCTGACTTTC
TRBV20-1	-	many	TRBJ1-1	CSASLDTDEAFF	TGCAGTGCGAGCTTAGACACGGATGAAGCTTTCTTT
TRBV19	-	many	TRBJ1-2	CASSSSVWNYGYTF	TGTGCCAGTAGCTCCAGTGTGTGGAACTATGGCTACACCTTC
TRBV2	TRBD1	many	TRBJ2-3	CASRTGMGGTDTQYF	TGTGCCAGCAGGACAGGGATGGGGGGCACAGATACGCAGTATTTT
TRBV4-1	-	many	TRBJ2-1	CASSTPGGRVNEQFF	TGCGCCAGCAGCACCCCAGGGGGGCGGGTGAATGAGCAGTTCTTC
TRBV9	-	many	TRBJ2-2	CASSVGPTRSGTGELFF	TGTGCCAGCAGCGTAGGCCCGACTAGAAGTGGCACCGGGGAGCTGTTTTTT
TRBV10-3	TRBD1	many	TRBJ1-1	CAINDRGDTEAFF	TGTGCCATCAACGACAGGGGGGACACTGAAGCTTTCTTT
TRBV6-1	-	many	TRBJ1-4	CASSAQGLGNEKLFF	TGTGCCAGCAGTGCCCAGGGGCTGGGTAATGAAAAACTGTTTTTT
TRBV7-2	-	many	TRBJ2-5	CASSLGATETETQYF	TGTGCCAGCAGCTTAGGTGCGACAGAAACAGAGACCCAGTACTTC
TRBV20-1	TRBD2	few	TRBJ2-5	CSATPSGGRQETQYF	TGCAGTGCTACCCCCAGCGGGGGACGCCAAGAGACCCAGTACTTC
TRBV10-3	TRBD2	many	TRBJ2-2	CAISPWEGISGELFF	TGTGCCATCAGCCCTTGGGAGGGAATCTCCGGGGAGCTGTTTTTT
TRBV20-1	-	few	TRBJ2-7	CSANSALSYEQYF	TGCAGTGCTAACAGCGCACTCTCCTACGAGCAGTACTTC
TRBV28	TRBD1	few	TRBJ2-7	CASSLPFRDRGLNEQYF	TGTGCCAGCAGTCTACCATTCCGGGACAGGGGGTTGAACGAGCAGTACTTC
TRBV9	-	-	TRBJ1-3	CASSVTPARHSTIYF	TGTGCCAGCAGCGTAACCCCAGCCCGCCATAGCACCATATATTTT
TRBV3-1	-	-	TRBJ2-1	CASSQGRQTYNEQFF	TGTGCCAGCAGCCAGGGACGGCAGACCTACAATGAGCAGTTCTTC
TRBV7-9	-	many	TRBJ1-1	CASSFEEGVAFF	TGTGCCAGCAGCTTCGAGGAGGGGGTAGCTTTCTTT
TRBV12-3/TRBV12-4	-	-	TRBJ2-3	CASSRGGQFYERYF	TGTGCCAGCAGTCGAGGTGGACAGTTCTACGAGCGGTACTTC
TRBV7-8	-	few	TRBJ2-1	CASSLAPTDRQFF	TGTGCCAGCAGCTTAGCTCCGACAGACCGGCAGTTCTTC
TRBV2	-	many	TRBJ1-5	CASSTGYRLGNQPQHF	TGTGCCAGCAGTACAGGTTACAGGTTGGGCAATCAGCCCCAGCATTTT
TRBV19	TRBD1	few	TRBJ1-2	CASSIRTGGGYTF	TGTGCCAGTAGTATTCGGACAGGTGGTGGCTACACCTTC
TRBV7-9	-	-	TRBJ2-2	CASSLAAHSGELFF	TGTGCCAGCAGCTTAGCGGCCCACTCCGGGGAGCTGTTTTTT
TRBV10-3	-	-	TRBJ2-1	CAIGTANEQFF	TGTGCCATCGGGACTGCCAATGAGCAGTTCTTC
TRBV12-3/TRBV12-4	-	many	TRBJ1-2	CASSRTVGTFYGYTF	TGTGCCAGCAGCCGGACAGTCGGGACCTTCTATGGCTACACCTTC
TRBV11-2	-	many	TRBJ1-4	CASTRWGEGKNEKLFF	TGTGCCAGCACCCGTTGGGGGGAGGGGAAGAATGAAAAACTGTTTTTT
TRBV5-6	-	many	TRBJ2-1	CASSGIRDLVGEQFF	TGTGCCAGCAGCGGCATCCGGGACCTAGTGGGGGAGCAGTTCTTC
TRBV6-5	-	-	TRBJ1-1	CASSYSIGEAFF	TGTGCCAGCAGTTACTCGATAGGCGAGGCTTTCTTT
TRBV10-2	-	many	TRBJ2-2	CASTRGGYTGELFF	TGCGCCAGCACTCGTGGCGGCTACACCGGGGAGCTGTTTTTT
TRBV25-1	-	many	TRBJ1-2	CASSEGGKASGYTF	TGTGCCAGCAGTGAAGGTGGGAAGGCGAGTGGCTACACCTTC
TRBV12-3/TRBV12-4	-	-	TRBJ1-2	CASSFPEGGDYGYTF	TGTGCCAGCAGTTTCCCCGAGGGGGGTGACTATGGCTACACCTTC
TRBV29-1	TRBD2	-	TRBJ2-1	CSAREGGYNEQFF	TGCAGCGCGCGGGAGGGGGGTTACAATGAGCAGTTCTTC
TRBV24-1	-	many	TRBJ2-5	CATSEAGTQSQQTQYF	TGTGCCACCAGTGAGGCCGGGACACAGTCCCAACAGACCCAGTACTTC
TRBV4-1	-	few	TRBJ2-7	CASSQDLGGYTYEQYF	TGCGCCAGCAGCCAAGATCTTGGGGGATATACCTACGAGCAGTACTTC
TRBV20-1	-	few	TRBJ2-7	CSAQTALTYEQYF	TGCAGTGCTCAGACAGCCCTTACCTACGAGCAGTACTTC
TRBV20-1	TRBD2	many	TRBJ2-5	CSAGLAGETQYF	TGCAGTGCTGGACTAGCGGGAGAGACCCAGTACTTC
TRBV13	-	many	TRBJ1-1	CASSLRGPQNTEAFF	TGTGCCAGCAGCCTCAGGGGACCTCAGAACACTGAAGCTTTCTTT
TRBV18	-	-	TRBJ2-3	CASPLRTVSTDTQYF	TGTGCCAGCCCACTACGGACAGTTAGCACAGATACGCAGTATTTT
TRBV19	-	few	TRBJ2-2	CASSLGWTGELFF	TGTGCCAGTAGTCTCGGATGGACCGGGGAGCTGTTTTTT
TRBV12-3/TRBV12-4	TRBD1	-	TRBJ1-5	CASNRRGRGQPQHF	TGTGCCAGCAACCGGAGGGGGCGGGGTCAGCCCCAGCATTTT
TRBV7-8	-	-	TRBJ1-6	CASTQESSYNSPLHF	TGTGCCAGCACCCAGGAAAGCTCCTATAATTCACCCCTCCACTTT
TRBV7-2	TRBD1	-	TRBJ1-5	CANSLAGWTGRGQPQHF	TGTGCCAACAGCTTAGCGGGATGGACAGGGAGGGGTCAGCCCCAGCATTTT